A selection of T cell receptor beta chains follows, all from one sample in a study of blood T cell repertoires in COVID-19. Clones were sequenced by immunoSEQ multiplex PCR, and TCRdb holds only the in-frame ones, with some missing. The sample has 95,000 to 110,000 clones; 90% to 95% are singletons. The sample consisted of peripheral blood. The receptors here all came from a woman in her 30s with acute or convalescent COVID-19. The CDR3 runs from the conserved cysteine through the conserved F or W. D genes are given only for firm matches. A clone size is listed for some rows: how often the clone was seen (once, few, many), or a class if it is expanded.

j_call | clone_size | v_call | d_call | cdr3_nt | cdr3_aa
TRBJ2-1 | . | TRBV5-4 | . | TGTGCCAGCAGCCCTAGACAGAACAATGAGCAGTTCTTC | CASSPRQNNEQFF
TRBJ1-1 | . | TRBV6-5 | TRBD1 | TGTGCCAGCAGGACTGTTGGTCAGGGGGCTGAAGCTTTCTTT | CASRTVGQGAEAFF
TRBJ2-7 | . | TRBV9 | . | TGTGCCAGCAGCGTATCGGCAGGGGGGCACGAGCAGTACTTC | CASSVSAGGHEQYF
TRBJ2-3 | . | TRBV10-1 | TRBD2 | TGCGCCAGGAAGCTAGCGGGAGGGCCGGGGGATACGCAGTATTTT | CARKLAGGPGDTQYF
TRBJ1-2 | . | TRBV2 | TRBD1 | TGTGCCAGCAGCCCGGACAGGGCGCTCTATGGCTACACCTTC | CASSPDRALYGYTF
TRBJ2-1 | . | TRBV6-5 | . | TGTGCCAGCAGTTCGGGACACACCCATGAGCAGTTCTTC | CASSSGHTHEQFF
TRBJ1-2 | . | TRBV2 | . | TGTGCCAGCAGTGGGGCAGTCAATACCTATGGCTACACCTTC | CASSGAVNTYGYTF
TRBJ2-7 | . | TRBV10-3 | TRBD2 | TGTGCCATCAGCCTGACTAGCGGGCCTCCTGCCGAGCAGTACTTC | CAISLTSGPPAEQYF
TRBJ2-3 | . | TRBV2 | TRBD2 | TGTGCCAGCAGGGATGGGACTAGCGGGGGGGATACGCAGTATTTT | CASRDGTSGGDTQYF
TRBJ2-5 | . | TRBV10-1 | TRBD1 | TGCGCCAGACCCGGGACAGGGAAAGAGACCCAGTACTTC | CARPGTGKETQYF
TRBJ2-7 | . | TRBV21-1 | . | TGTGCCAGCAGCAAAGTGACCGGGACAGGATCCTACGAGCAGTACTTC | CASSKVTGTGSYEQYF
TRBJ1-2 | . | TRBV23-1 | . | TGCGCCAGCCGTCGGGACATGTCCGGGGGCTACACCTTC | CASRRDMSGGYTF
TRBJ1-5 | . | TRBV10-1 | . | TGCGCTAGCAGCCTCGGTAGCGATCAGCCCCAGCATTTT | CASSLGSDQPQHF
TRBJ2-7 | . | TRBV27 | TRBD2 | TGTGCCAGTAAACAGCGGGAGAGGACCTACGAGCAGTACTTC | CASKQRERTYEQYF
TRBJ1-6 | . | TRBV5-5 | . | TGTGCCAGCAGCTTGGGCAGGGTGAACTCACCCCTCCACTTT | CASSLGRVNSPLHF
TRBJ1-6 | . | TRBV5-1 | TRBD1 | TGCGCCAGCAGCTTTGACGGACAGGGGAATTCACCCCTCCACTTT | CASSFDGQGNSPLHF
TRBJ2-1 | . | TRBV11-3 | . | TGTGCCAGCAGCTTATCAGGGTCCTACAATGAGCAGTTCTTC | CASSLSGSYNEQFF
TRBJ1-6 | . | TRBV7-9 | . | TGTGCCAGCAGCCTACCGGGGGATAATTCACCCCTCCACTTT | CASSLPGDNSPLHF
TRBJ2-1 | . | TRBV30 | . | TGTGCCTGGACCTTGGGGGGAGTTTCCTACAATGAGCAGTTCTTC | CAWTLGGVSYNEQFF
TRBJ2-7 | . | TRBV11-2 | . | TGTGCCAGCAGCCCCCTCCGGGCGGGATCGGGGCAGTACTTC | CASSPLRAGSGQYF
TRBJ2-7 | . | TRBV4-3 | TRBD1 | TGCGCCAGCAGCCATGCCGGGACAGGGACCCTCTCCTACGAGCAGTACTTC | CASSHAGTGTLSYEQYF
TRBJ1-3 | once | TRBV7-2 | . | TGTGCCAGCAGCTCTAGCGGGTCTGGAAACACCATATATTTT | CASSSSGSGNTIYF
TRBJ2-7 | . | TRBV4-1 | TRBD2 | TGCGCCAGCAGCCAAGTGACTAGCGGGAGCTACGAGCAGTACTTC | CASSQVTSGSYEQYF
TRBJ1-2 | . | TRBV11-3 | . | TGTGCCAGCAGCCTCATGGGGCAGAACTATGGCTACACCTTC | CASSLMGQNYGYTF
TRBJ1-5 | . | TRBV3-1/TRBV3-2 | TRBD1 | TGTGCCAGCAGCCACCCCGGGACAGGGGGTAATCAGCCCCAGCATTTT | CASSHPGTGGNQPQHF
TRBJ2-5 | once | TRBV7-7 | TRBD1 | TGTGCCAGCAGCTCCGGACAGGAACAAGAGACCCAGTACTTC | CASSSGQEQETQYF
TRBJ1-2 | . | TRBV5-6 | TRBD1 | TGTGCCAGCAGCGCGGGACAGGGGAACTATGGCTACACCTTC | CASSAGQGNYGYTF
TRBJ1-1 | . | TRBV9 | TRBD1 | TGTGCCAGCAGCTCAGGGACAGACTCACACTCTGAAGCTTTCTTT | CASSSGTDSHSEAFF
TRBJ2-2 | . | TRBV11-2 | TRBD1 | TGTGCCAGCGGAAAAACTGGACAGGGAGGAACCGGGGAGCTGTTTTTT | CASGKTGQGGTGELFF